This T cell receptor (beta chain) was observed in a study of siplizumab effects on memory and regulatory T cells. Notes on the study in general: Naive T cell populations appeared to exhibit greater diversity than memory cells and appeared to be major alloresponse contributors. Roughly 80-97% of proliferating CD4+ or CD8+ clones defied assignment to a naive or memory phenotype. Siplizumab caused a significant drop in alloreactive sequences traceable to unstimulated CD4+ memory cells.

About this clone: Its target is not known.

The assay covered some 10^5 TCR templates per sample. The method was immunoSEQ multiplex PCR; TCRdb's version includes in-frame clones alone and lacks a portion of them. In the table there are roughly 120,000 clones, around nine tenths of which are singletons. This CDR3 spans 14 amino acids. The V end lost 4 bases, the J end lost 1 base, and 10 bases lay between the germline ends. The germline V gene encodes CDR1 SGHTA and CDR2 FQGTGA. This receptor was identified in a human donor in good health. The sample consisted of CD4+ T cells sorted from blood. The V and J genes are TRBV7-3 and TRBJ1-1; tentative D call: TRBD1 (6 bases). DNA for the CDR3: TGTGCCAGCAGCTCTCGAGGGGGGAACACTGAAGCTTTCTTT. This codes for CASSSRGGNTEAFF.